This entry lists 20 T cell receptor beta chains sequenced from one sample in a study of Tregs in tolerant kidney transplant recipients. Method: immunoSEQ multiplex PCR; TCRdb's copy keeps in-frame clones and lacks some. The sample's table shows around 30,000 clones. Related graft donors supplied nonmyeloablative bone marrow transplants, and mixed chimerism was transient. The source material was CD4+ T cells from blood (PBMCs), sampled 24 months after the transplant. The receptors originated from a human patient who received a combined kidney and bone marrow transplant. Some T cells may trace back to the graft donor.

As concerns this clone: The read halts 3 residues ahead of the CDR3 end, with the missing end drawn from the germline J gene. This sequence joins TRBV7-2 and TRBJ2-7; D possibly corresponds to TRBD1 (6 bases). The V end was cut by 5 bases, the J end by 4 bases, with 12 bases between. CDR3 length: 13 amino acids. The germline V gene has CDR1 SGHTA and CDR2 FQGNSA. The DNA read from the CDR3 is TGTGCCAGCAGCCCTCACACAGGGTACGAG. Amino acids: CASSPHTGYE. The whole CDR3 protein reads CASSPHTGYEQYF.

Worth noting for this clone: Sequencing ends 3 residues short of the CDR3 end; the germline J gene provides the rest. The genes are TRBV7-2 and TRBJ1-6, with TRBD1 as a possible D gene (6 bases). Trimming pared 5 bases from V and 10 bases from J, leaving 18 bases between. CDR3 length equals 15 residues. Germline CDR1 is SGHTA and CDR2 is FQGNSA. The part of the CDR3 DNA that was read is TGTGCCAGCAGCGGGGGCCTGGGAACTAGGTCACCC. Translation: CASSGGLGTRSP. The complete CDR3 sequence is CASSGGLGTRSPLHF.

Regarding this clone: The read falls 3 residues short of the CDR3 end, and the missing part is taken from the germline J gene. The chain uses TRBV5-6 and TRBJ2-3; D remains ambiguous. The CDR3 loop spans 14 amino acids. The germline CDR1 and CDR2 sequences are SGHDT and YYEEEE. V shed 2 bases and J shed 2 bases, with 9 bases lying between them. CDR3: CASSFERLTDTQYF. Partial CDR3 DNA: TGTGCCAGCAGCTTTGAGAGGCTCACAGATACG.

As concerns this clone: The missing CDR3 end, 3 residues past where the read stops, is filled in from the germline J gene. The chain uses TRBV7-9 and TRBJ1-1; tentatively, D is TRBD1 (5 bases). Germline V lookup: CDR1 SEHNR, CDR2 FQNEAQ (reference sequence). The CDR3 sequence is 13 residues long. With 8 bases removed from V and 5 bases from J, the gap between germline ends came to 15 bases. CDR3 sequence: CASSLKQATEAFF. The part of the CDR3 DNA that was read is TGTGCCAGCTCCCTAAAACAGGCGACTGAA.

Notes on this clone: The read stops 3 residues short of the end of the CDR3; the missing end is completed from the germline J gene. The genes are TRBV7-9 and TRBJ2-3; the D gene is possibly TRBD1 (6 bases). CDR1 and CDR2 from the germline V gene are SEHNR and FQNEAQ (reference sequence). This CDR3 has 14 residues. The V and J ends lost 4 bases and 6 bases respectively, with 14 bases between them. CDR3 residues: CASSSYLGGDTQYF. The CDR3 bases that were read are TGTGCCAGCAGCTCGTACTTAGGGGGTGATACG.

Worth noting for this clone: The read is 3 residues too short to cover the CDR3 end, so that end is filled in from the germline J gene. The rearrangement links TRBV13 to TRBJ1-4, with TRBD1 matching 11 bases. This CDR3 spans 15 amino acids. The germline gives CDR1 PRHDT, CDR2 FYEKMQ (reference sequence). Germline trimming cut 4 bases from V and 7 bases from J; bases unmatched to any gene: 5. CDR3 protein: CASSSWTGGIEKLFF. The sequenced CDR3 bases are TGTGCCAGCAGCTCATGGACAGGGGGCATTGAAAAA.

To note about this clone: The sequence runs out 3 residues before the end of the CDR3; the remainder is reconstructed from the germline J gene. J is TRBJ1-4 and V is TRBV7-2; D is perhaps TRBD1 (5 bases). Trimming removed 5 bases at V and 7 bases at J, with 14 bases between. CDR3 length: 14 residues. The germline gives CDR1 SGHTA, CDR2 FQGNSA. CDR3 in amino acids: CASSVGKGSEKLFF. The part of the CDR3 DNA that was read is TGTGCCAGCAGCGTCGGGAAGGGGAGTGAAAAA. The full variable domain, in which reference TRBV7-2 and TRBJ1-4 provide the parts outside the CDR3, is GAGVSQSPSNKVTEKGKDVELRCDPISGHTALYWYRQSLGQGLEFLIYFQGNSAPDKSGLPSDRFSAERTGGSVSTLTIQRTQQEDSAVYLCASSVGKGSEKLFFGSGTQLSVL.

About this clone: The DNA ends 3 residues before the CDR3 does, and the rest of the CDR3 is filled in from the germline J gene. The J gene is TRBJ2-1, the V gene TRBV4-1; the match to TRBD2 covers 14 bases. CDR3 length equals 17 residues. Trimming cost V 0 bases and J 9 bases; bases outside gene matches: 7. The germline gives CDR1 MGHRA, CDR2 YSYEKL. The CDR3: CASSQDRSGTSGSEQFF. CDR3 DNA, as far as it was read: TGCGCCAGCAGCCAAGATCGCTCCGGGACTAGCGGGAGTGAG.

Worth noting for this clone: The read comes to an end 3 residues before the CDR3 does, leaving the germline J gene to fill in the end. This chain connects TRBV5-1 to TRBJ2-5; D not certain. This CDR3 has 15 residues. V was trimmed by 3 bases and J by 1 base, leaving 13 bases between them. Germline V gene lookup returns CDR1 SGHRS and CDR2 YFSETQ. The sequenced part of the CDR3 DNA is TGCGCCAGCAGCTCGCAGGCTGACCTCCAAGAGACC. Translated: CASSSQADLQET. The whole CDR3 reads CASSSQADLQETQYF.

About this clone itself: The observed sequence ends 3 residues before the CDR3 terminus, with the missing tail filled in from the germline J gene. J is TRBJ2-5 and V is TRBV7-9, with unresolved D. The germline V gene encodes CDR1 SEHNR and CDR2 FQNEAQ (reference sequence). The CDR3 loop spans 15 amino acids. V lost 0 bases and J 6 bases, leaving 14 bases between the germline ends. The CDR3 protein is CASSLAPAGLQTQYF. The covered CDR3 bases are TGTGCCAGCAGCTTAGCCCCGGCAGGTTTACAGACC. The entire variable domain, with the rest obtained from reference TRBV7-9 and TRBJ2-5, is as follows: DTGVSQNPRHKITKRGQNVTFRCDPISEHNRLYWYRQTLGQGPEFLTYFQNEAQLEKSRLLSDRFSAERPKGSFSTLEIQRTEQGDSAMYLCASSLAPAGLQTQYFGPGTRLLVL.

Of note for this clone: Read data end 3 residues before the CDR3 end; the end is taken from the germline J gene. V gene TRBV19 combines with J gene TRBJ2-2, with TRBD2 matching over 14 bases. Germline V gene data show CDR1 as LNHDA and CDR2 as SQIVND (reference sequence). The CDR3 has 19 residues. V lost 2 bases, J lost 1 base, and 6 bases stayed unmatched. The CDR3 is CASSILPGLAGGNTGELFF. CDR3 DNA, as far as it was read: TGTGCCAGTAGTATACTCCCCGGACTAGCGGGGGGGAACACCGGGGAG.

Notes on this clone: From the germline J gene comes the end of the CDR3, since the read stops 3 residues before it. The chain is built from TRBV19 and TRBJ2-7; 9 bases are a match to TRBD1. The CDR3 has 15 residues. Germline V gene sequence: CDR1 LNHDA, CDR2 SQIVND (reference sequence). The V gene end was trimmed by 4 bases and the J gene end by 3 bases; junction bases not matched to a gene: 7. CDR3 loop: CASSNPGQGFYEQYF. The covered CDR3 bases are TGTGCCAGTAGTAACCCGGGACAGGGATTCTACGAG. The whole variable domain, filled in from reference TRBV19 and TRBJ2-7, reads DGGITQSPKYLFRKEGQNVTLSCEQNLNHDAMYWYRQDPGQGLRLIYYSQIVNDFQKGDIAEGYSVSREKKESFPLTVTSAQKNPTAFYLCASSNPGQGFYEQYFGPGTRLTVT.

To note about this clone: The read halts 3 residues ahead of the CDR3 end, with the missing end drawn from the germline J gene. The rearrangement links TRBV7-8 to TRBJ2-1, with 9 bases matching TRBD2. The ends lost 2 bases at V and 4 bases at J; junction bases unmatched: 3. CDR3 length equals 15 residues. Germline assignment: CDR1 SGHVS and CDR2 FQNEAQ. The sequenced CDR3 bases are TGTGCCAGCAGCTTACGACTAGCGGATTACAATGAG. It specifies CASSLRLADYNE. The whole CDR3 sequence reads CASSLRLADYNEQFF.

The sequenced part of the CDR3 DNA is TGCAGTGCTAGGTGGGACTCCTTAGCCAAAAACATT. Residues: CSARWDSLAKNI. The full CDR3 protein is CSARWDSLAKNIQYF. This sequence joins TRBV20-1 and TRBJ2-4, with D maybe TRBD2 (6 bases). The CDR3 goes on 3 residues after the read ends, and that part is filled in from the germline J gene. The V end was cut by 3 bases, the J end by 0 bases, with 12 bases between. Germline assignment: CDR1 DFQATT and CDR2 SNEGSKA (reference sequence). CDR3 length: 15 residues.

Comments on this clone: The CDR3 extends 3 residues past the end of the read, so its final part is completed from the germline J gene. The rearrangement uses TRBV2 and TRBJ2-7; 8 nucleotides match TRBD1. The CDR3 consists of 16 residues. V was clipped by 1 base and J by 3 bases; unmatched bases: 8. Germline V gene lookup returns CDR1 SNHLY and CDR2 FYNNEI. The covered CDR3 bases are TGTGCCAGCAGTGAAGGGGGACAGGTTCTTTACTACGAG. It encodes CASSEGGQVLYYE. The whole CDR3 is CASSEGGQVLYYEQYF.

This clone shows up as medium-sized (0.01 to 0.1%) by frequency. The read terminates 3 residues before the CDR3 end, so the remaining end is supplied by the germline J gene. The gene calls are TRBV20-1 and TRBJ2-2; TRBD2 matches at 11 bases. Germline-derived CDR1 and CDR2 are DFQATT and SNEGSKA (reference sequence). This CDR3 has 16 amino acids. V lost 6 bases, J lost 6 bases, and 12 bases stayed unmatched. Partial CDR3 DNA: TGCAGTGCAGCCCGCCCTAGCGGGAGGATGGCCGGGGAG. This sequence encodes CSAARPSGRMAGE. The full CDR3 sequence reads CSAARPSGRMAGELFF.

Details on this clone: One end of the junction varies from germline; a read error may be responsible. The read comes to an end 3 residues before the CDR3 does, leaving the germline J gene to fill in the end. The V gene is TRBV7-7, the J gene TRBJ2-1; no clear D gene. This CDR3 has 15 residues. Germline V gives CDR1 SSHAT, CDR2 FNYEAQ (reference sequence). CDR3 bases read: TGTGCTAGCAGCTTAGATGACTGTTCCTACAATGAG. Encoded protein: CASSLDDCSYNE. The whole CDR3 protein reads CASSLDDCSYNEQFF.

This CDR3 reads CASSASGGINEKLFF. The sequenced CDR3 bases are TGTGCCAGCAGCGCCTCAGGGGGAATCAATGAAAAA. The V call is TRBV7-9, the J call TRBJ1-4; 7 nucleotides align to TRBD1. The read is 3 residues too short to cover the CDR3 end, so that end is filled in from the germline J gene. This CDR3 region has 15 residues. Trimming removed 5 bases from V and 5 bases from J; junction bases left unmatched: 8. The V gene's germline CDR1 is SEHNR and CDR2 FQNEAQ (reference sequence).

As regards this clone: The read gets to within 3 residues of the CDR3 end, and the germline J gene fills in the rest. The chain employs TRBV5-1 and TRBJ2-2, with 7 bases aligning to TRBD2. The germline V gene has CDR1 SGHRS and CDR2 YFSETQ. Trimming cost V 1 base and J 4 bases; bases outside gene matches: 4. This CDR3 spans 15 amino acids. The covered CDR3 bases are TGCGCCAGCAGCTTGATGACTAGCAGCACCGGGGAG. Translating gives CASSLMTSSTGE. The entire CDR3 protein is CASSLMTSSTGELFF. Drawing the rest from reference TRBV5-1 and TRBJ2-2, the complete variable domain is KAGVTQTPRYLIKTRGQQVTLSCSPISGHRSVSWYQQTPGQGLQFLFEYFSETQRNKGNFPGRFSGRQFSNSRSEMNVSTLELGDSALYLCASSLMTSSTGELFFGEGSRLTVL.

As concerns this clone: The DNA ends 3 residues before the CDR3 does, and the rest of the CDR3 is filled in from the germline J gene. The rearrangement joins TRBV12-3 or TRBV12-4 to TRBJ1-1; 7 bases are shared with TRBD1. The CDR3 is 14 amino acids. The V and J ends lost 3 bases and 4 bases, in that order; junction bases with no gene match: 5. The sequenced CDR3 bases are TGTGCCAGCAGTTTTGGACAGGAGGCCACTGAA. Translation gives CASSFGQEATE. The CDR3 in full is CASSFGQEATEAFF.